The rows below give T cell receptor beta chains drawn from one sample of a study of pediatric ulcerative colitis. This table comes from immunoSEQ multiplex PCR, and its TCRdb copy is limited to in-frame clones, with some not included. This table has over 10,000 clones, over 60% appearing once. Sequenced: gut tissue. These TCRs come from a boy aged 5-17 years who was a control in a study of pediatric ulcerative colitis. CDR3s include the opening cysteine and the closing phenylalanine or tryptophan. A D gene is named only where the DNA matches it firmly. The size entry is marked missing in some rows and otherwise reads once, few, many or a size class.

V	D	length	J	size	DNA	CDR3
TRBV12-5	-	16	TRBJ2-1	once	TGTGCTAGTGGTTTGAATCCAGCAACAGGGAGGGATGAGCAGTTCTTC	CASGLNPATGRDEQFF
TRBV7-2	-	12	TRBJ2-1	few	TGTGCCAGCAGCTTACCAGGAGGTGAGCAGTTCTTC	CASSLPGGEQFF
TRBV5-1	TRBD2	16	TRBJ2-3	-	TGCGCCAGCAGCTTGGTTCTAGCGGGAGGTGCAGATACGCAGTATTTT	CASSLVLAGGADTQYF
TRBV29-1	-	13	TRBJ1-1	-	TGCAGCGTTGACCGAGGTGGGAACACTGAAGCTTTCTTT	CSVDRGGNTEAFF
TRBV5-8	-	14	TRBJ2-5	-	TGTGCCAGCAGCACCGGGACTGGGGGAGGAACCCAGTACTTC	CASSTGTGGGTQYF
TRBV15	-	12	TRBJ2-7	-	TGTGCCACCAGCAGAGACACAGGGGAGCAGTACTTC	CATSRDTGEQYF
TRBV18	TRBD1	15	TRBJ1-2	-	TGTGCCAGCTCACCATCGGGACAGTCCCGAAATGGCTACACCTTC	CASSPSGQSRNGYTF
TRBV7-9	-	17	TRBJ2-7	-	TGTGCCAGCAGCGCTGTACTGGGCGGGACGTACTCCTACGAGCAGTACTTC	CASSAVLGGTYSYEQYF
TRBV19	-	14	TRBJ1-1	once	TGTGCCAGTATCGTCGGCTCGATGAACACTGAAGCTTTCTTT	CASIVGSMNTEAFF
TRBV6-5	TRBD1	13	TRBJ2-4	-	TGTGCCAGCAGTTCGGGGACAGCGGACATTCAGTACTTC	CASSSGTADIQYF